This T cell receptor beta chain was sequenced for a study of blood T cell repertoires in COVID-19. Overall study: Some COVID-19 samples were acute and others convalescent; all came from the United States, Italy and Spain. Sources were T cells, B-cell-depleted T cells, or PBMCs; the material itself was cDNA or gDNA.

Assay: immunoSEQ multiplex PCR; the TCRdb copy retains only in-frame clones and omits some. The sample lists tens of thousands of clones, roughly 88% occurring once. Trimming shortened V by 7 bases and J by 3 bases, and 13 bases separated the two germline ends. Germline CDR1 is MNHEY and CDR2 is SMNVEV (reference sequence). The CDR3 totals 13 residues. Sequenced material: peripheral blood. The receptor was derived from a man in his forties or fifties with active COVID-19. The chain employs TRBV27 and TRBJ2-7; D might be TRBD1 (6 bases). In DNA form, the CDR3 reads TGTGCCAGCATGCCGACAGGCCTCTACGAGCAGTACTTC. Protein: CASMPTGLYEQYF.